This entry lists 17 T cell receptor beta chains sequenced from one sample in a study of cytomegalovirus exposure and HLA in healthy donors. Researchers ran the PCR with 60 Vbeta and 13 Jbeta primers. Using immunoSEQ multiplex PCR, the repertoire was profiled, and TCRdb retains in-frame clones only, with some absent. Of fewer than 85,000 clones listed, over 60% are singletons. Sequencing input: PBMCs. Source of these receptors: a male donor in good health and CMV-seropositive.

This chain joins TRBV27 and TRBJ1-5; perhaps TRBD1 as D (5 bases). The germline CDR1 and CDR2 sequences are MNHEY and SMNVEV (reference sequence). The V end lost 5 bases, the J end lost 4 bases, and 12 bases lay between the germline ends. CDR3 length: 14 amino acids. The CDR3 nucleotides read TGTGCCAGCAGTGATCAGGGTGGGAATCAGCCCCAGCATTTT. Its translation is CASSDQGGNQPQHF.

The gene calls are TRBV30 and TRBJ2-7; 7 positions agree with TRBD1. Trimming at V came to 1 base and at J to 2 bases, leaving 2 bases not matched to a gene. The CDR3 extends over 13 amino acids. The germline V gene encodes CDR1 GTSNPN and CDR2 SVGIG (reference sequence). Here the CDR3 reads CAWSDGQAYEQYF. CDR3 nucleotide sequence: TGTGCCTGGAGTGACGGACAGGCCTACGAGCAGTACTTC. Complete variable domain (other parts from reference TRBV30 and TRBJ2-7): SQTIHQWPATLVQPVGSPLSLECTVEGTSNPNLYWYRQAAGRGLQLLFYSVGIGQISSEVPQNLSASRPQDRQFILSSKKLLLSDSGFYLCAWSDGQAYEQYFGPGTRLTVT.

J is TRBJ2-7 and V is TRBV10-1, with 9 bases that match TRBD2. The V gene's germline CDR1 is WNHNN and CDR2 SYGVQD (reference sequence). V trimming: 5 bases; J trimming: 5 bases; junction bases outside the gene matches: 7. The CDR3 loop spans 14 amino acids. The CDR3 sequence: CASSLAGAPNEQYF. The CDR3 nucleotides read TGCGCCAGCAGTTTAGCGGGGGCCCCCAACGAGCAGTACTTC.

The genes are TRBV18 and TRBJ2-7, with D maybe TRBD1 (6 bases). Germline CDR1 is KGHSH and CDR2 is LQKENI. The CDR3 covers 14 residues. Trimming pared 0 bases from V and 2 bases from J, leaving 8 bases between. The chain's CDR3 is CASSPPGQTYEQYF. Written as DNA, the CDR3 is TGTGCCAGCTCACCACCTGGACAGACCTACGAGCAGTACTTC.

The chain employs TRBV7-6 and TRBJ2-3; 10 bases map to TRBD2. The germline V gene encodes CDR1 SGHVS and CDR2 FNYEAQ. The V segment lost 1 base and the J segment 10 bases; nucleotides outside the gene matches: 17. The CDR3 has 18 amino acids. This chain's CDR3 is CASSLEGDLTSGSEPQYF. The DNA of the CDR3 is TGTGCCAGCAGCTTAGAGGGGGATCTGACTAGCGGGTCGGAGCCGCAGTATTTT.

The chain carries TRBV2 and TRBJ2-1, with D possibly TRBD2 on 5 matching bases. Germline values: CDR1 SNHLY, CDR2 FYNNEI. The CDR3 totals 15 residues. The ends were cut back, 7 bases at V and 1 base at J, with 14 bases in the middle. For the CDR3, the DNA is TGTGCCAGCACCCTATCGGGGAATTCCTACAATGAGCAGTTCTTC. This translates into CASTLSGNSYNEQFF.

CDR3: CASSTGTSGAGELFF. The CDR3 nucleotides read TGTGCCAGCTCAACGGGGACTAGCGGGGCCGGGGAGCTGTTTTTT. The V and J genes are TRBV18 and TRBJ2-2, with TRBD2 identical over 13 bases. This CDR3 spans 15 amino acids. V lost 5 bases, J lost 6 bases, and 3 bases stayed unmatched. In germline, CDR1 is KGHSH, CDR2 LQKENI.

The chain combines TRBV7-9 with TRBJ2-1; D remains unclear. V was trimmed by 2 bases and J by 0 bases, leaving 5 bases between them. From germline, CDR1 is SEHNR and CDR2 FQNEAQ (reference sequence). This CDR3 region has 14 residues. The CDR3 region is CASSLSRSYNEQFF. The CDR3 DNA follows: TGTGCCAGCAGCTTATCCCGCTCCTACAATGAGCAGTTCTTC.

The chain uses TRBV5-6 and TRBJ2-2; D gene uncertain. Trimming cost V 4 bases and J 9 bases, with 16 bases left between them. Germline assignment: CDR1 SGHDT and CDR2 YYEEEE. The CDR3 sequence is 14 residues long. CDR3 sequence: CASSLRQAHRELFF. Here the CDR3 DNA reads TGTGCCAGCAGCCTACGACAAGCCCACCGGGAGCTGTTTTTT.

The chain is built from TRBV9 and TRBJ2-3; 8 nucleotides align to TRBD2. Trimming cost V 7 bases and J 4 bases; bases outside gene matches: 8. Germline CDR1 reads SGDLS; CDR2 reads YYNGEE. The length of the CDR3 is 14 residues. CDR3 loop: CASGNGGAADTQYF. DNA of the CDR3: TGTGCCAGCGGGAACGGGGGGGCAGCAGATACGCAGTATTTT.

The CDR3 coding sequence is TGTGCCAGCAGCTGGGACATCGGCTCCGAGCAGTACTTC. This translates into CASSWDIGSEQYF. This chain links TRBV7-3 with TRBJ2-7; a possible D gene is TRBD1 (6 bases). The V gene's germline CDR1 is SGHTA and CDR2 FQGTGA. The V gene lost 4 bases and the J gene lost 6 bases, with 13 bases spanning the gap. There are 13 residues in the CDR3.

This clone was recorded once. The rearrangement joins TRBV9 to TRBJ2-5; 8 nucleotides align to TRBD1. The V gene end was trimmed by 1 base and the J gene end by 1 base; junction bases not matched to a gene: 0. This CDR3 region has 14 residues. Germline V gene data show CDR1 as SGDLS and CDR2 as YYNGEE. The CDR3 sequence is CASSVQGAQETQYF. In DNA, the CDR3 is TGTGCCAGCAGCGTACAGGGGGCCCAAGAGACCCAGTACTTC.

This sequence joins TRBV11-3 and TRBJ2-5; 11 positions agree with TRBD2. V trimming: 4 bases; J trimming: 4 bases; junction bases outside the gene matches: 2. The germline V gene has CDR1 SGHNT and CDR2 YENEEA. This CDR3 contains 14 residues. The DNA of the CDR3 is TGTGCCAGCAGCTCCGGACTAGCGGGAGAGACCCAGTACTTC. It encodes CASSSGLAGETQYF. Based on the CDR3 plus reference TRBV11-3 and TRBJ2-5, the full variable domain is EAGVVQSPRYKIIEKKQPVAFWCNPISGHNTLYWYLQNLGQGPELLIRYENEEAVDDSQLPKDRFSAERLKGVDSTLKIQPAELGDSAVYLCASSSGLAGETQYFGPGTRLLVL.

The J gene is TRBJ1-3, the V gene TRBV9, with 8 bases matching TRBD1. Germline V gene sequence: CDR1 SGDLS, CDR2 YYNGEE. V lost 1 base and J lost 7; bases outside the gene matches: 4. This CDR3 comprises 14 residues. CDR3 sequence (DNA): TGTGCCAGCAGCGTACAGGGGGCGGCGAACACCATATATTTT. Its translation: CASSVQGAANTIYF.

Remarks on this clone: A read error may account for a junction end that differs from germline. V and J are TRBV29-1 and TRBJ2-7; 7 bases map to TRBD1. The CDR3 length is 15 residues. In germline, CDR1 is SQVTM, CDR2 ANQGSEA. The CDR3 protein is CSVEDPTGSSYEQYF. In DNA form, the CDR3 reads TGCAGCGTTGAAGACCCGACAGGGTCTTCCTACGAGCAATACTTC.

This chain connects TRBV6-5 to TRBJ1-2; weak D call: TRBD1 (5 bases). The CDR3 runs 13 residues. Germline V gene lookup returns CDR1 MNHEY and CDR2 SVGAGI. V dropped 6 bases and J dropped 6 bases, with 14 bases sitting between them. The CDR3 DNA follows: TGTGCCAGCAGAGATCAGGGTATGGATGGCTACACCTTC. This sequence encodes CASRDQGMDGYTF.

The chain links TRBV7-9 to TRBJ1-2; D ambiguous. This CDR3 is built from 15 residues. Deletions cut 0 bases from V and 0 bases from J, with 8 bases between. Germline CDR1 reads SEHNR; CDR2 reads FQNEAQ (reference sequence). The CDR3 here is CASSLALEANYGYTF. The CDR3 bases are TGTGCCAGCAGCTTAGCGCTAGAAGCTAACTATGGCTACACCTTC.